These T cell receptor beta chains were read from a single sample in a study of cytomegalovirus exposure and HLA in healthy donors. The repertoire was sequenced with immunoSEQ multiplex PCR; TCRdb's copy has only in-frame clones and lacks some. The sample has about 210,000 clones; approximately 79% are singletons. The sample was PBMCs. Source of these receptors: a male donor in good health and CMV-seronegative. Both conserved end residues are part of each CDR3. The D gene is left open where the match is weak. Clone size appears in some rows only: once, few, many, or a class for an expanded clone.

abundance,j_gene,v_gene,d_gene,CDR3aa,CDR3nt
-,TRBJ1-1,TRBV30,TRBD1,CAWSLGDSLVTEAFF,TGTGCCTGGAGTCTTGGGGACAGCCTAGTCACTGAAGCTTTCTTT
-,TRBJ2-7,TRBV2,TRBD1,CASSIPGQPTREQYF,TGTGCCAGCAGTATACCGGGACAGCCGACTCGCGAGCAGTACTTC
-,TRBJ1-1,TRBV5-3,-,CARSPNYRDTEAFF,TGTGCCAGAAGCCCAAACTACAGGGACACTGAAGCTTTCTTT
few,TRBJ1-2,TRBV7-2,TRBD1,CASSPGQGYYGYTF,TGTGCCAGCAGCCCCGGACAGGGTTACTATGGCTACACCTTC
-,TRBJ1-5,TRBV7-9,TRBD1,CASSRDRGGQPQHF,TGTGCCAGCAGCCGGGACAGGGGCGGTCAGCCCCAGCATTTT
-,TRBJ2-7,TRBV5-1,-,CASNQAGSNEQYF,TGCGCCAGCAACCAGGCGGGGTCCAACGAGCAGTACTTC
-,TRBJ2-2,TRBV6-6,TRBD2,CASRGSGGLGTGELFF,TGTGCCAGCAGGGGTAGCGGGGGCCTCGGAACCGGGGAGCTGTTTTTT
-,TRBJ2-1,TRBV6-1,TRBD1,CASSDRGPYNEQFF,TGTGCCAGCAGCGACAGGGGACCTTACAATGAGCAGTTCTTC
-,TRBJ2-1,TRBV11-2,TRBD1,CASSPPGQHNDEQFF,TGTGCCAGCAGCCCTCCGGGACAGCATAACGATGAGCAGTTCTTC
-,TRBJ2-7,TRBV15,-,CATSRDWNPGIQAYEQYF,TGTGCCACCAGCAGAGATTGGAACCCCGGGATCCAAGCCTACGAGCAGTACTTC
-,TRBJ2-7,TRBV27,-,CASSFEGASSYEQYF,TGTGCCAGCAGTTTCGAAGGGGCTAGCTCCTACGAGCAGTACTTC
-,TRBJ2-2,TRBV28,-,CASSFWETGELFF,TGTGCCAGCAGTTTTTGGGAGACCGGGGAGCTGTTTTTT
-,TRBJ2-3,TRBV15,TRBD2,CATSIGTSGGTDTQYF,TGTGCCACCAGCATCGGGACTAGCGGGGGGACAGATACGCAGTATTTT
-,TRBJ2-7,TRBV28,-,CASSPRLQGRYEQYF,TGTGCCAGCAGTCCGCGATTACAGGGTCGATACGAGCAGTACTTC
-,TRBJ2-1,TRBV2,TRBD1,CASRWTGGAIRNEQFF,TGTGCCAGCAGATGGACAGGGGGCGCGATTAGGAATGAGCAGTTCTTC
few,TRBJ2-5,TRBV5-1,-,CASSLGTGEETQYF,TGCGCCAGCAGCTTAGGAACGGGAGAAGAGACCCAGTACTTC
-,TRBJ2-1,TRBV19,-,CASSITESSRYNEQFF,TGTGCCAGTAGTATAACGGAGTCTAGCCGGTACAATGAGCAGTTCTTC
once,TRBJ1-1,TRBV5-6,TRBD1,CASSPGQAAANTEAFF,TGTGCCAGCAGCCCTGGACAGGCCGCCGCGAACACTGAAGCTTTCTTT
-,TRBJ2-6,TRBV28,-,CATEPQGGISGANVLTF,TGTGCCACCGAACCCCAGGGTGGAATCTCTGGGGCCAACGTCCTGACTTTC
few,TRBJ1-5,TRBV30,TRBD1,CAWSPIGTGGNQPQHF,TGTGCCTGGAGTCCGATTGGGACAGGGGGCAATCAGCCCCAGCATTTT